The clone carrying this TCR beta chain appeared a single time. Its specificity is unknown. Time point of the sample: 20-29 weeks after completion of therapy. Drug-resistant or recurrent cytomegalovirus affected these solid-organ transplant recipient patients. This entry comes from a study of T cell therapy after organ transplantation. Study at large: Expansion used a peptide pool of 30 HLA class I and II CMV epitopes. T cell doses, up to 6, came every 2 weeks; follow-up lasted 25 to 35 weeks.

The protocol was immunoSEQ multiplex PCR, while the TCRdb copy is restricted to in-frame clones and leaves out a portion. The sample has about 18,000 clones; 85% to 90% are singletons. This CDR3 spans 14 amino acids. Germline-derived CDR1 and CDR2 are MNHEY and SMNVEV (reference sequence). V was cut by 2 bases and J by 2 bases, with 7 bases left in between. This sequence joins TRBV27 and TRBJ2-1, with D unclear. The material sequenced was CD8+ T cells from blood, taken after autologous CMV-specific T cell therapy. This receptor was obtained from a human patient who had received a solid organ transplant and had CMV disease. The graft donor may be the source of some T cells. CDR3 sequence reads: CASSLGGAYNEQFF. In nucleotides, the CDR3 is TGTGCCAGCAGTTTAGGCGGCGCCTACAATGAGCAGTTCTTC.